This entry lists 14 T cell receptor beta chains sequenced from one sample in a study of blood T cells in healthy people across ages. It was with a sample-barcoded 5' primer and a J-beta primer mix that a second PCR of roughly 6 to 12 cycles was run. TCRdb ran MiXCR on the 5' RACE reads and lists one entry per CDR3 protein. The profile shows about 1.6 million distinct CDR3 sequences, roughly 30% of them singletons. Sequenced input: blood. Source of these receptors: a woman aged 25 to 39 in good health.

This clonotype was seen more than once but under ten times. The J gene is TRBJ2-7, the V gene TRBV5-1; 8 nucleotides line up with TRBD1. The CDR3 runs to 15 residues. V shed 3 bases and J 1 base; nucleotides not matched to a gene: 6. Germline loops: CDR1 SGHRS, CDR2 YFSETQ. For the CDR3, the DNA is TGCGCCAGCAGCTCCCCGGGACAGGCATCCTACGAGCAGTACTTC. Encoded protein: CASSSPGQASYEQYF.

The chain is built from TRBV5-1 and TRBJ1-4; D is undetermined. CDR1 and CDR2 from the germline V gene are SGHRS and YFSETQ. V was shortened by 0 bases and J by 5 bases, with 14 bases between the two germline ends. The CDR3 is made up of 16 amino acids. The CDR3 protein is CASSLGPTGGNEKLFF. The DNA of the CDR3 is TGCGCCAGCAGCTTGGGCCCTACGGGTGGAAATGAAAAACTGTTTTTT.

On this clonotype itself: A much bigger clone sits one base away, suggesting this may be a read error. The V gene is TRBV25-1, the J gene TRBJ2-7; tentative D call: TRBD2 (6 bases). The ends were cut back, 8 bases at V and 3 bases at J, with 11 bases in the middle. The CDR3 covers 12 residues. Germline values: CDR1 MGHDK, CDR2 SYGVNS. The CDR3 region has the DNA TGTGCCAGCCACGGGAGAGACTACGAGCAGTACTTC. Amino acid sequence: CASHGRDYEQYF.

The V gene is TRBV7-8, the J gene TRBJ2-3, with D possibly TRBD1 on 7 matching bases. The CDR3 is 17 amino acids. Germline loops: CDR1 SGHVS, CDR2 FQNEAQ. Deletions cut 4 bases from V and 1 base from J, with 18 bases between. This CDR3 is CASSSRQGGSGTDTQYF. The CDR3 coding sequence is TGTGCCAGCAGCTCTCGACAGGGAGGTTCTGGCACAGATACGCAGTATTTT.

For the CDR3, the DNA is TGTGCCAGCAGGGACAGGACCGCATACAATGAGCAGTTCTTC. Protein sequence: CASRDRTAYNEQFF. The chain links TRBV2 to TRBJ2-1; TRBD1 matches 7 bases. This CDR3 is 14 amino acids long. The V gene's germline CDR1 is SNHLY and CDR2 FYNNEI. V dropped 6 bases and J dropped 4; count of bases not matched to a gene: 6. Filled out from reference TRBV2 and TRBJ2-1, the complete variable domain reads EPEVTQTPSHQVTQMGQEVILRCVPISNHLYFYWYRQILGQKVEFLVSFYNNEISEKSEIFDDQFSVERPDGSNFTLKIRSTKLEDSAMYFCASRDRTAYNEQFFGPGTRLTVL.

This clonotype was seen repeatedly, ten times or more. V is TRBV28 and J is TRBJ2-1; maybe TRBD1 (6 bases). Germline V CDR1 and CDR2: MDHEN, SYDVKM. Trimming removed 3 bases from V and 4 bases from J, with 13 bases in between. The CDR3 runs 15 residues. The CDR3 spells CASSFEGEPYNEQFF. For the CDR3, the DNA is TGTGCCAGCAGTTTCGAGGGGGAACCTTACAATGAGCAGTTCTTC. The full variable domain, completed using reference TRBV28 and TRBJ2-1, is DVKVTQSSRYLVKRTGEKVFLECVQDMDHENMFWYRQDPGLGLRLIYFSYDVKMKEKGDIPEGYSVSREKKERFSLILESASTNQTSMYLCASSFEGEPYNEQFFGPGTRLTVL.

A remark on this clonotype: The junction differs from germline at one of its ends, possibly a read error. The CDR3 reads CASTEYLEQYF. DNA for the CDR3: TGTGCCAGCACTGAATATCTCGAGCAGTACTTC. The rearrangement links TRBV6-1 to TRBJ2-7, with D unresolved. This CDR3 comprises 11 residues. Germline V gene sequence: CDR1 MNHNS, CDR2 SASEGT.

In this sample, this clonotype turned up many times. The V call is TRBV29-1, the J call TRBJ1-1, with 11 bases aligning to TRBD1. V was pared by 5 bases and J by 0 bases, with 2 bases of the junction left unmatched. The CDR3 contains 14 residues. Germline CDR1 reads SQVTM; CDR2 reads ANQGSEA. CDR3 bases: TGCAGCGTTCGGACAGGGGGCCTGAACACTGAAGCTTTCTTT. The encoded protein is CSVRTGGLNTEAFF.

This clonotype occurred a few times. The rearrangement links TRBV7-6 to TRBJ2-3; unclear D gene. With 5 bases removed from V and 0 bases from J, the gap between germline ends came to 12 bases. This CDR3 has 15 amino acids. Germline V CDR1 and CDR2: SGHVS, FNYEAQ. CDR3 amino acids: CASSPSARSTDTQYF. The CDR3 coding sequence is TGTGCCAGCAGCCCTAGTGCCCGAAGCACAGATACGCAGTATTTT.

The V gene is TRBV7-9, the J gene TRBJ2-1, with a tentative D call TRBD2 (5 bases). Germline V gene lookup returns CDR1 SEHNR and CDR2 FQNEAQ (reference sequence). This CDR3 has 16 residues. V was cut by 5 bases and J by 8 bases, with 22 bases left in between. The CDR3 nucleotides are TGTGCCAGCAGCATAGTGGGTGTAGCGAGGGCCGATGAGCAGTTCTTC. Encoded protein: CASSIVGVARADEQFF.

This clonotype has only a few counts. This chain links TRBV7-6 with TRBJ2-6; 8 bases fit TRBD1. The germline CDR1 and CDR2 sequences are SGHVS and FNYEAQ. This CDR3 has 16 residues. The V segment lost 4 bases and the J segment 2 bases; nucleotides outside the gene matches: 4. In DNA, the CDR3 is TGTGCCAGCAGCTCGAGACAGGGGCCTGGGGCCAACGTCCTGACTTTC. Translated, it gives CASSSRQGPGANVLTF.

The V call is TRBV29-1, the J call TRBJ2-5; maybe TRBD2 (6 bases). The V end was cut by 4 bases, the J end by 3 bases, with 18 bases between. CDR1 and CDR2 (germline): SQVTM, ANQGSEA. This CDR3 comprises 15 residues. CDR3 region: CSVGRDSPYKETQYF. The CDR3 bases are TGCAGCGTTGGACGGGACTCACCTTACAAAGAGACCCAGTACTTC. Filled out from reference TRBV29-1 and TRBJ2-5, the complete variable domain reads SAVISQKPSRDICQRGTSLTIQCQVDSQVTMMFWYRQQPGQSLTLIATANQGSEATYESGFVIDKFPISRPNLTFSTLTVSNMSPEDSSIYLCSVGRDSPYKETQYFGPGTRLLVL.

Only a few counts were recorded for this clonotype. The chain recombines TRBV7-9 with TRBJ2-7; weak D call: TRBD2 (6 bases). Judging by the DNA end, TRBJ2-5 fits better; the J call may be wrong. Germline loops: CDR1 SEHNR, CDR2 FQNEAQ (reference sequence). The CDR3 runs to 16 residues. The CDR3 DNA is TGTGCCAGCAGCTCCCCCCCCAGGGAGGTTGGGGAGACCCAGTACTTC. Translated, it gives CASSSPPREVGETQYF.

This clonotype appeared a few times. This chain links TRBV28 with TRBJ2-7; 10 bases are a match to TRBD2. V lost 6 bases to trimming and J lost 0 bases; unmatched junction nucleotides: 8. CDR1 MDHEN and CDR2 SYDVKM come from the germline V gene. This CDR3 is 16 amino acids long. The CDR3 sequence: CASRPSRLAGSYEQYF. Written as DNA, the CDR3 is TGTGCCAGCAGGCCTTCTCGACTAGCGGGCTCCTACGAGCAGTACTTC.